Listed below are T cell receptor beta chains from one sample, sequenced in a study of shared clonotypes between healthy human individuals. This table comes from immunoSEQ multiplex PCR, and its TCRdb copy is limited to in-frame clones, with some not included. The sample records about half a million clones, approximately 80% being singletons. Sequencing was carried out using PBMCs. These receptor sequences come from a woman between 35 and 50 years old in good health. Some clones in this sample may be carry-over from other donors' samples. Both conserved end residues are part of each CDR3. The order of the fields is V gene, D gene, J gene, clone size, CDR3 protein, CDR3 DNA. D genes are given only for firm matches. Part of the rows lack a size; the others show once, few, many or a class for expanded clones.

TRBV27,TRBD2,TRBJ2-7,.,CASSSRTSGRYEQYF,TGTGCCAGCAGTTCCCGGACTAGCGGGAGATACGAGCAGTACTTC
TRBV19,TRBD1,TRBJ2-5,.,CASSIVWKQGSEETQYF,TGTGCCAGTAGTATAGTATGGAAACAGGGGTCCGAAGAGACCCAGTACTTC
TRBV6-1,TRBD1,TRBJ2-3,once,CAINPGQPSTDTQYF,TGTGCCATCAACCCGGGACAGCCTAGCACAGATACGCAGTATTTT
TRBV5-1,.,TRBJ2-1,.,CASSRDSKPYNEQFF,TGCGCCAGCAGTCGGGACTCCAAACCTTACAATGAGCAGTTCTTC
TRBV28,.,TRBJ2-7,.,CASSLGGGDEQYF,TGTGCCAGCAGTTTAGGGGGCGGGGACGAGCAGTACTTC
TRBV7-9,TRBD2,TRBJ2-3,.,CASTPGWAGVSADTQYF,TGTGCCAGCACCCCCGGGTGGGCGGGAGTATCCGCAGATACGCAGTATTTT
TRBV5-6,TRBD2,TRBJ2-1,many,CASRRSGRDYYSYNEQFF,TGTGCCAGCAGACGTAGCGGGAGGGATTACTATTCCTACAATGAGCAGTTCTTC
TRBV5-1,.,TRBJ2-7,.,CASRFSYEQYF,TGCGCCAGCCGGTTCAGCTACGAGCAGTACTTC
TRBV30,.,TRBJ2-7,.,CAWSEIGGSEQYF,TGTGCCTGGAGTGAAATAGGGGGGTCCGAGCAGTACTTC
TRBV7-2,TRBD1,TRBJ2-7,.,CASSARTGKGYEQYF,TGTGCCAGCAGCGCCCGGACAGGGAAGGGGTACGAGCAGTACTTC
TRBV2,.,TRBJ2-5,.,CASTPWKETQYF,TGTGCCAGCACTCCCTGGAAAGAGACCCAGTACTTC
TRBV7-3,TRBD1,TRBJ1-3,.,CASSSTGVYPGNTIYF,TGTGCCAGCAGCTCCACAGGGGTTTATCCTGGAAACACCATATATTTT
TRBV30,.,TRBJ2-7,once,CAWSSGGVPYEQYF,TGTGCCTGGAGTTCTGGGGGAGTACCCTACGAGCAGTACTTC
TRBV2,TRBD2,TRBJ2-2,.,CASTRGGVAGELFF,TGTGCCAGCACCCGGGGGGGGGTCGCCGGGGAGCTGTTTTTT
TRBV7-3,TRBD2,TRBJ2-1,.,CASSLGGLNNEQFF,TGTGCCAGCAGCTTAGGGGGACTAAACAATGAGCAGTTCTTC
TRBV28,TRBD1,TRBJ2-7,.,CASTRTGRFYEQYF,TGTGCCAGCACCCGGACAGGAAGATTCTACGAGCAGTACTTC
TRBV7-9,TRBD1,TRBJ1-1,once,CASSSDRGQEAFF,TGTGCCAGCAGCTCCGACAGGGGGCAAGAAGCTTTCTTT
TRBV5-1,TRBD1,TRBJ1-2,.,CASSPKGADYGYTF,TGCGCCAGCAGCCCCAAGGGGGCTGACTATGGCTACACCTTC
TRBV2,.,TRBJ1-5,few,CASSGGNQPQHF,TGTGCCAGCAGTGGGGGAAATCAGCCCCAGCATTTT
TRBV25-1,TRBD1,TRBJ2-5,many,CASSEQTGGGETQYF,TGTGCCAGCAGTGAACAAACAGGGGGCGGAGAGACCCAGTACTTC
TRBV15,TRBD2,TRBJ2-3,.,CATSGGVLATDTQYF,TGTGCCACCAGCGGGGGGGTGTTAGCGACAGATACGCAGTATTTT
TRBV9,TRBD2,TRBJ2-3,.,CASSPLAGGGTDTQYF,TGTGCCAGCAGCCCCCTAGCGGGAGGAGGCACAGATACGCAGTATTTT
TRBV7-9,.,TRBJ1-1,.,CATQTRYGTEAFF,TGTGCCACTCAAACCCGTTATGGCACTGAGGCTTTCTTT
TRBV10-3,.,TRBJ2-1,.,CAISGADYRQQFF,TGTGCCATCAGTGGGGCCGACTACCGGCAGCAGTTCTTC
TRBV28,.,TRBJ1-4,.,CAIQPGATTNEKLFF,TGTGCCATCCAACCGGGGGCTACAACTAATGAAAAACTGTTTTTT
TRBV7-8,TRBD1,TRBJ1-5,many,CASSFRDRYQPQHF,TGTGCCAGCAGCTTCCGGGACAGATATCAGCCCCAGCATTTT
TRBV15,.,TRBJ2-1,.,CATSRDSEGYNEQFF,TGTGCCACCAGCAGAGATTCGGAGGGCTACAATGAGCAGTTCTTC
TRBV7-9,.,TRBJ1-1,.,CASSLFAPGDTEAFF,TGTGCCAGCAGCTTATTTGCCCCCGGTGACACTGAAGCTTTCTTT
TRBV7-2,.,TRBJ1-2,.,CASSSTSGYGYTF,TGTGCCAGCAGCTCAACGAGTGGATATGGCTACACCTTC
TRBV19,.,TRBJ1-3,.,CASSMQGLTSGNTIYF,TGTGCCAGTAGTATGCAAGGGTTAACCTCTGGAAACACCATATATTTT
TRBV28,TRBD2,TRBJ2-2,.,CASSRTSGGTGELFF,TGTGCCAGCAGTAGGACTAGCGGGGGTACCGGGGAGCTGTTTTTT
TRBV7-9,.,TRBJ2-7,few,CASSVAGGGQYF,TGTGCCAGCAGTGTAGCAGGTGGGGGGCAGTACTTC
TRBV6-1,TRBD2,TRBJ2-7,.,CASSARTSSHEQYF,TGTGCCAGCAGTGCCCGGACTAGCTCCCACGAGCAGTACTTC
TRBV27,.,TRBJ2-7,.,CASSRTTNYEQYF,TGTGCCAGCAGCAGAACTACTAACTACGAGCAGTACTTC
TRBV19,TRBD1,TRBJ1-2,.,CASSRGTGDGYGYTF,TGTGCCAGTAGCCGGGGGACAGGGGACGGCTATGGCTACACCTTC
TRBV7-2,.,TRBJ2-1,.,CASSHLGTGRWSYNEQFF,TGTGCCAGCAGCCACCTCGGGACCGGGAGATGGTCCTACAATGAGCAGTTCTTC
TRBV7-9,.,TRBJ2-5,.,CASSRNGWETQYF,TGTGCCAGCAGCCGCAACGGGTGGGAGACCCAGTACTTC
TRBV11-2,TRBD2,TRBJ2-2,.,CASSLVGLAGVTGELFF,TGTGCCAGCAGCTTAGTAGGACTAGCGGGAGTCACCGGGGAGCTGTTTTTT
TRBV6-1,.,TRBJ2-7,.,CASSPGAGSTYEQYF,TGTGCCAGCAGTCCAGGGGCGGGATCCACCTACGAGCAGTACTTC
TRBV5-4,.,TRBJ1-3,.,CASSQKSSGNTIYF,TGTGCCAGCAGCCAGAAAAGCTCTGGAAACACCATATATTTT
TRBV28,.,TRBJ2-1,.,CASSGGNEQFF,TGTGCCAGCAGCGGAGGGAACGAGCAGTTCTTC
TRBV5-6,TRBD2,TRBJ2-1,.,CASSYPGTSHQFF,TGTGCCAGCAGCTACCCGGGGACTAGCCACCAGTTCTTC
TRBV7-2,TRBD1,TRBJ2-2,.,CASSQGQTTNTGELFF,TGTGCCAGCAGCCAGGGACAGACAACGAACACCGGGGAGCTGTTTTTT
TRBV4-2,TRBD2,TRBJ2-1,.,CASSRVAGGPNEQFF,TGTGCCAGCAGCCGGGTAGCGGGAGGTCCAAATGAGCAGTTCTTC
TRBV5-1,.,TRBJ2-5,.,CASSPGGETQYF,TGCGCCAGCAGCCCTGGAGGGGAGACCCAGTACTTC
TRBV7-9,TRBD2,TRBJ2-7,.,CASSRGTSGDYEQYF,TGTGCCAGCAGCCGCGGGACTAGCGGGGACTACGAGCAGTACTTC
TRBV5-1,.,TRBJ2-7,.,CASSIGGRDYEQYF,TGCGCCAGCAGTATTGGGGGACGGGACTACGAGCAGTACTTC
TRBV7-9,.,TRBJ2-2,.,CASTRQEGSGELFF,TGTGCCAGCACCCGACAGGAGGGGTCCGGGGAGCTGTTTTTT
TRBV2,.,TRBJ1-5,medium-sized,CASSYGYSNQPQHF,TGTGCCAGCAGCTACGGATATAGCAATCAGCCCCAGCATTTT
TRBV6-5,TRBD1,TRBJ2-7,once,CASSYPSGTGNYEQYF,TGTGCCAGCAGTTACCCGTCCGGGACAGGGAACTACGAGCAGTACTTC
TRBV29-1,.,TRBJ2-1,many,CSVSTRSYNEQFF,TGCAGCGTTTCGACTAGATCTTACAATGAGCAGTTCTTC
TRBV4-2,.,TRBJ1-6,once,CASSQGRAGGNSPLHF,TGTGCCAGCAGCCAAGGCAGAGCTGGGGGTAATTCACCCCTCCACTTT
TRBV5-1,.,TRBJ1-3,once,CASSLGGSGNTIYF,TGCGCCAGCAGCTTGGGGGGCTCTGGAAACACCATATATTTT
TRBV5-4,.,TRBJ2-2,.,CASSLGTENTGELFF,TGTGCCAGCAGCTTAGGGACGGAGAACACCGGGGAGCTGTTTTTT
TRBV7-2,.,TRBJ1-5,.,CASSLLGRSQPQHF,TGTGCCAGCAGCTTACTGGGGCGAAGTCAGCCCCAGCATTTT
TRBV20-1,.,TRBJ1-2,.,CSPRLAYGYTF,TGCAGTCCCCGGCTGGCCTATGGCTACACCTTC
TRBV13,.,TRBJ2-2,.,CASRLVGTRELFF,TGTGCCAGCAGACTGGTGGGTACACGGGAGCTGTTTTTT